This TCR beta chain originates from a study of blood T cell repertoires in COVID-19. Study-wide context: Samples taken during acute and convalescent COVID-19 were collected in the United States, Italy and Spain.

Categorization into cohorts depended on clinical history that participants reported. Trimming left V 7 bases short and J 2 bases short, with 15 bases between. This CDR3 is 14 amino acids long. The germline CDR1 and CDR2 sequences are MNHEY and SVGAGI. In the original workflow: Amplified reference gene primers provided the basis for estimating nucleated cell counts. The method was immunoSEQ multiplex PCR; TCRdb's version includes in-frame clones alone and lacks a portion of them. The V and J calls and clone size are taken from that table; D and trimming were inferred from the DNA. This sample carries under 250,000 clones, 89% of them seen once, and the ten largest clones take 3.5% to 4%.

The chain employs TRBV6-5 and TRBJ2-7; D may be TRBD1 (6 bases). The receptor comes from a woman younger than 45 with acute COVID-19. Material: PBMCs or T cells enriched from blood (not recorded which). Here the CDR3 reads CASTGWGLPYEQYF. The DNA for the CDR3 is TGTGCCAGCACCGGATGGGGGCTCCCCTACGAGCAGTACTTC.